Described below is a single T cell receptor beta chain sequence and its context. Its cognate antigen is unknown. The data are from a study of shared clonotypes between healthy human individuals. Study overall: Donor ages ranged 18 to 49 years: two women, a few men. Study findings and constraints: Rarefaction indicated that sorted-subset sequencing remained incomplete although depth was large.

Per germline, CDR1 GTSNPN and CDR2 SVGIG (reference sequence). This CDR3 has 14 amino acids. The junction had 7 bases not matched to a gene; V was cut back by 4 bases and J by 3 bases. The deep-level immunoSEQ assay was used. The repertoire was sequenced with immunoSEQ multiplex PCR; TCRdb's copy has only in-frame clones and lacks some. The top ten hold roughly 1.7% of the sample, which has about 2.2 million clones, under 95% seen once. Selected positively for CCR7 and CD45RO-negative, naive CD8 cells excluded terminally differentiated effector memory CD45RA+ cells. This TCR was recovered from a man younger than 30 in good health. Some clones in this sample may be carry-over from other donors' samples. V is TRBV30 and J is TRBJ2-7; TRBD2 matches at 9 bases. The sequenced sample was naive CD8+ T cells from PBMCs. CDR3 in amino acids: CAWTHGLAIYEQYF. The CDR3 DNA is TGTGCCTGGACCCACGGACTAGCGATCTACGAGCAGTACTTC.